Following are 19 T cell receptor beta chains from one sample sequenced in a study of post-analysis software for immune sequencing data. These TCRs' antigens remain unknown. Unique molecular identifiers were present in the TCR beta cDNA libraries. TCRdb re-called the PCR reads through MiXCR, storing one row per CDR3 protein. The data hold roughly 730,000 distinct CDR3 sequences, with 30% observed a single time. Findings and caveats of the study: Comparison of patients with controls showed about 5 TRBV segments more frequent in patients, TRBV5-6, TRBV5-1 and TRBV20-1 among them.

The specimen sequenced was blood. These receptors were taken from a girl under 18 with multiple sclerosis.

On this clonotype: One junction end disagrees with the germline gene, perhaps due to a read error. The chain links TRBV5-1 to TRBJ1-1; D unclear. This CDR3 is 15 amino acids long. CDR1 and CDR2 (germline): SGHRS, YFSETQ. In DNA form, the CDR3 reads TGCGCCAACAGCTTGGGTGTTCGGCCGACCACTGAAGCTTTCTTT. Translating gives CANSLGVRPTTEAFF.

This clonotype was counted between two and nine times. The rearrangement joins TRBV7-2 to TRBJ2-3, with D maybe TRBD2 (5 bases). This CDR3 spans 14 amino acids. V dropped 4 bases and J dropped 0 bases, with 8 bases sitting between them. Germline values: CDR1 SGHTA, CDR2 FQGNSA. The CDR3 is CASSWTPSTDTQYF. For the CDR3, the DNA is TGTGCCAGCAGCTGGACTCCTAGCACAGATACGCAGTATTTT.

This chain uses TRBV20-1 with TRBJ2-5, with D perhaps being TRBD1 or TRBD2 (6 bases each). Per the germline V gene, CDR1 is DFQATT and CDR2 is SNEGSKA (reference sequence). Between the trimmed V and J ends, which lost 0 bases and 5 bases, there was a span of 13 bases. The CDR3 is made up of 14 amino acids. As DNA, the CDR3 is TGCAGTGCTAGAGAGGGGGCGGGGTTGGAGACCCAGTACTTC. This sequence encodes CSAREGAGLETQYF.

The DNA of the CDR3 is TGTGCCAGCAGTGTCACTAGCGGGGGGGTTAGCACAGATACGCAGTATTTT. Its translation is CASSVTSGGVSTDTQYF. This sequence joins TRBV6-1 and TRBJ2-3; 13 bases are shared with TRBD2. Trimming at V came to 4 bases and at J to 0 bases, leaving 4 bases not matched to a gene. The CDR3 runs to 17 residues. Germline V gene data show CDR1 as MNHNS and CDR2 as SASEGT.

The rearrangement uses TRBV5-8 and TRBJ2-5; 15 bases align to TRBD2. The CDR3 totals 15 residues. The germline CDR1 and CDR2 sequences are SGHTS and YDEGEE. V dropped 3 bases and J dropped 7; count of bases not matched to a gene: 4. CDR3 nucleotides: TGTGCCAGCAGCTCCGGACTAGCGGGAGGGGGGACCCAGTACTTC. Translated, it gives CASSSGLAGGGTQYF.

The rearrangement uses TRBV24-1 and TRBJ2-3; possible D gene TRBD1, 6 bases. The CDR3 extends over 14 amino acids. Trimming took off 8 bases at V and 2 bases at J, with 13 bases between the two ends. Germline V gene lookup returns CDR1 KGHDR and CDR2 SFDVKD. The CDR3 DNA reads as TGTGCCACCAACAGGACAGTTGTCACAGATACGCAGTATTTT. Encoded protein: CATNRTVVTDTQYF.

The chain uses TRBV7-8 and TRBJ1-5, with TRBD1 identical over 8 bases. The CDR3 covers 15 residues. V lost 5 bases, J lost 3 bases, and 6 bases stayed unmatched. CDR1 SGHVS and CDR2 FQNEAQ come from the germline V gene. In nucleotides, the CDR3 is TGTGCCAGCAGCCCCAGGACAGGGTTCAATCAGCCCCAGCATTTT. Translating it yields CASSPRTGFNQPQHF.

The chain couples TRBV5-6 to TRBJ1-4, with D unresolved. The V gene's germline CDR1 is SGHDT and CDR2 YYEEEE. V gave up 4 bases and J gave up 5 bases, with 15 bases separating them. The CDR3 is made up of 15 amino acids. DNA for the CDR3: TGTGCCAGCAGCCTCGGACCGCAATCGAATGAAAAACTGTTTTTT. Translation gives CASSLGPQSNEKLFF.

This clonotype was seen only a few times. The chain uses TRBV20-1 and TRBJ2-5; no reliable D call. CDR3 length: 10 amino acids. Looked up from germline, CDR1 is DFQATT and CDR2 is SNEGSKA (reference sequence). Trimming shortened V by 5 bases and J by 5 bases, and 6 bases separated the two germline ends. CDR3 protein: CSAEMETQYF. The DNA of the CDR3 is TGCAGTGCTGAGATGGAGACCCAGTACTTC.

The chain links TRBV12-3 or TRBV12-4 to TRBJ2-7, with D tentatively TRBD2 (6 bases). The CDR3 is made up of 16 amino acids. Trimming removed 0 bases from V and 10 bases from J, with 22 bases in between. The CDR3 bases are TGTGCCAGCAGTTTAGCGTCGGGAGTGGCTGGAGACACCCAGTACTTC. Amino acids: CASSLASGVAGDTQYF.

In its sample, this clonotype was seen many times. The V gene is TRBV15, the J gene TRBJ2-3; no clear D gene. Per the germline V gene, CDR1 is LNHNV and CDR2 is YYDKDF (reference sequence). There are 14 residues in the CDR3. The ends were cut back, 1 base at V and 0 bases at J, with 5 bases in the middle. CDR3: CATSRGVSTDTQYF. The CDR3 region has the DNA TGTGCCACCAGCAGAGGGGTGAGCACAGATACGCAGTATTTT.

Details on this clonotype: At one end, the junction sequence differs from germline, possibly due to a read error. This chain links TRBV15 with TRBJ2-3; D may be TRBD2 (5 bases). CDR1 and CDR2 (germline): LNHNV, YYDKDF (reference sequence). There are 18 residues in the CDR3. The CDR3 loop reads CATSRVTGSWLSTDTRYF. The CDR3 DNA follows: TGTGCCACCAGCAGAGTTACGGGATCCTGGCTTAGCACAGATACGCGGTATTTT.

This clonotype was seen ten or more times. The rearrangement uses TRBV15 and TRBJ2-3; 10 nucleotides align to TRBD2. Germline V gives CDR1 LNHNV, CDR2 YYDKDF (reference sequence). After removal of 8 bases from V and 2 bases from J, the junction contained 7 bases not matched to a gene. The CDR3 covers 15 residues. The CDR3 loop is CATEPLAGDTDTQYF. In nucleotides, the CDR3 is TGTGCCACCGAGCCCCTAGCGGGGGACACAGATACGCAGTATTTT.

The chain carries TRBV29-1 and TRBJ1-2; 9 bases are shared with TRBD1. The CDR3 is 14 residues long. Germline V gene data show CDR1 as SQVTM and CDR2 as ANQGSEA. J was trimmed by 4 bases and V by 6 bases; bases with no gene match: 9. This chain's CDR3 is CSVALTGGSYGYTF. CDR3 nucleotide sequence: TGCAGCGTAGCCTTGACAGGGGGGAGCTATGGCTACACCTTC.

This clonotype was observed a few times. The rearrangement links TRBV9 to TRBJ2-5; maybe TRBD1 (6 bases). Trimming left V 3 bases short and J 4 bases short, with 22 bases between. Germline loops: CDR1 SGDLS, CDR2 YYNGEE. The CDR3 has 17 residues. Here the CDR3 reads CASSASPPGEYRETQYF. DNA of the CDR3: TGTGCCAGCAGCGCCTCCCCCCCAGGGGAGTATAGAGAGACCCAGTACTTC.

A single count supports this clonotype. This chain links TRBV28 with TRBJ1-5; no definite D call. CDR1 and CDR2 from the germline V gene are MDHEN and SYDVKM. This CDR3 comprises 12 residues. V was trimmed by 6 bases and J by 7 bases, leaving 10 bases between them. The CDR3 is CASRTQPQPQHF. The CDR3 DNA reads as TGTGCCAGCAGGACGCAGCCACAGCCCCAGCATTTT. The full variable domain, its missing parts supplied by reference TRBV28 and TRBJ1-5, is DVKVTQSSRYLVKRTGEKVFLECVQDMDHENMFWYRQDPGLGLRLIYFSYDVKMKEKGDIPEGYSVSREKKERFSLILESASTNQTSMYLCASRTQPQPQHFGDGTRLSIL.

The chain joins TRBV7-2 to TRBJ2-2; D not resolved. The germline CDR1 and CDR2 sequences are SGHTA and FQGNSA. V shed 6 bases and J shed 0 bases, with 20 bases lying between them. This CDR3 is built from 18 residues. The CDR3 sequence is CASRGRRFHNTNTGELFF. The CDR3, as DNA: TGTGCCAGCAGGGGCAGGAGATTCCATAACACGAACACCGGGGAGCTGTTTTTT. The full variable domain, completed using reference TRBV7-2 and TRBJ2-2, is GAGVSQSPSNKVTEKGKDVELRCDPISGHTALYWYRQSLGQGLEFLIYFQGNSAPDKSGLPSDRFSAERTGGSVSTLTIQRTQQEDSAVYLCASRGRRFHNTNTGELFFGEGSRLTVL.

This clonotype was counted only a few times. The rearrangement links TRBV20-1 to TRBJ2-7; no clear D gene. V lost 3 bases and J lost 5, with 8 bases in between. Germline-derived CDR1 and CDR2 are DFQATT and SNEGSKA (reference sequence). The CDR3 totals 11 residues. CDR3 coding DNA: TGCAGTGCTAGCGCGGCCCACGAGCAGTACTTC. This encodes CSASAAHEQYF.

V and J are TRBV28 and TRBJ2-6; D remains unclear. V was pared by 4 bases and J by 5 bases, with 12 bases between. The CDR3 is 15 amino acids. Germline-derived CDR1 and CDR2 are MDHEN and SYDVKM. Here the CDR3 DNA reads TGTGCCAGCAGTTCCCCAGTCAGGCGGGCCAACGTCCTGACTTTC. It translates to CASSSPVRRANVLTF.